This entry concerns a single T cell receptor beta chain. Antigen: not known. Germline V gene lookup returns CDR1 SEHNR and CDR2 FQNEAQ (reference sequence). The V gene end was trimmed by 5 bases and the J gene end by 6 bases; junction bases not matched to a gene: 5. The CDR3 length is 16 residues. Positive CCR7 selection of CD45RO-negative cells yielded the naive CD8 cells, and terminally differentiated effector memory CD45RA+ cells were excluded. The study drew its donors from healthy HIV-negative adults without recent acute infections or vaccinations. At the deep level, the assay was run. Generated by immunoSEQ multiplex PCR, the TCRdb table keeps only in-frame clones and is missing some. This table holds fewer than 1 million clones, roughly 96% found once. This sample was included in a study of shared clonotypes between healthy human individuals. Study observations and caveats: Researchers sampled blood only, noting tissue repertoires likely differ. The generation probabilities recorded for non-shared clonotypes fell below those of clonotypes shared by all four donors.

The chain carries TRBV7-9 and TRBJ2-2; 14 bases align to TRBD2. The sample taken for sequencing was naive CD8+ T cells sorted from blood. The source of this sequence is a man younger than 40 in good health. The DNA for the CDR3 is TGTGCCAGCAGCCGGGGACTAGCGGGAGTAGCCGGGGAGCTGTTTTTT. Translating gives CASSRGLAGVAGELFF.